The rows below give T cell receptor beta chains drawn from one sample of a study of blood T cell repertoires in COVID-19. Method: immunoSEQ multiplex PCR; TCRdb's copy keeps in-frame clones and lacks some. Among roughly 180,000 clones listed, around 88% were seen once. Sequences were obtained from peripheral blood. These receptors were collected from a woman in her twenties or thirties with acute or convalescent COVID-19. Both conserved end residues are part of each CDR3. D genes are given only for firm matches. Clone size is given for some rows only: seen once, a few or many times, or a class if the clone is expanded.

>.|TRBV4-1|TRBD2|TRBJ2-7
CASSQAEREAYEQYF
TGCGCCAGCAGCCAAGCCGAGCGGGAGGCGTACGAGCAGTACTTC
>.|TRBV5-1|.|TRBJ1-3
CASSYNAGNTIYF
TGCGCCAGCAGCTACAACGCTGGAAACACCATATATTTT
>.|TRBV28|TRBD1|TRBJ2-6
CASSLVAGRQGPENSGANVLTF
TGTGCCAGCAGTTTGGTCGCGGGGCGACAGGGGCCCGAAAACTCTGGGGCCAACGTCCTGACTTTC
>.|TRBV27|.|TRBJ1-5
CASSPRVSNQPQHF
TGTGCCAGCAGTCCTAGAGTTAGCAATCAGCCCCAGCATTTT
>.|TRBV11-2|.|TRBJ2-4
CASSLDLSNIQYF
TGTGCCAGCAGCTTAGATTTGAGTAACATTCAGTACTTC
>.|TRBV5-1|.|TRBJ2-1
CASSKEFPGNIYNEQFF
TGCGCCAGCAGCAAAGAATTTCCAGGGAATATCTACAATGAGCAGTTCTTC
>.|TRBV6-1|.|TRBJ1-3
CASSDLDCALF
TGTGCCAGCAGTGACCTCGACTGCGCTCTCTTT
>.|TRBV9|TRBD1|TRBJ1-4
CASSAGQPNEKLFF
TGTGCCAGCAGCGCGGGACAGCCGAATGAAAAACTGTTTTTT
>.|TRBV28|.|TRBJ2-5
CASSLGVQGTQYF
TGTGCCAGCAGTTTAGGTGTCCAGGGGACCCAGTACTTC
>.|TRBV24-1|.|TRBJ2-5
CATSGQGQTQYF
TGTGCCACCAGTGGGCAGGGCCAGACCCAGTACTTC
>.|TRBV6-1|.|TRBJ2-1
CASSDLLRNEQFF
TGTGCCAGCAGTGATTTACTGCGGAATGAGCAGTTCTTC
>.|TRBV6-5|.|TRBJ1-2
CASRNAGGYTF
TGTGCCAGCAGGAATGCAGGAGGCTACACCTTC
>.|TRBV30|TRBD1|TRBJ1-2
CAWSSGQTSF
TGTGCCTGGAGTTCGGGACAGACTAGCTTC
>.|TRBV28|.|TRBJ1-4
CASSFTGGFNEKLFF
TGTGCCAGCAGTTTCACGGGGGGCTTTAATGAAAAACTGTTTTTT
>.|TRBV6-1|TRBD2|TRBJ2-1
CASSATPGGSYNEQFF
TGTGCCAGCAGTGCGACACCGGGGGGCTCCTACAATGAGCAGTTCTTC
>.|TRBV28|.|TRBJ1-3
CASTLRAGNTIYF
TGTGCCAGCACCCTACGGGCTGGAAACACCATATATTTT
>.|TRBV6-6|.|TRBJ2-1
CASSPLSYNEQFF
TGTGCCAGCAGTCCCTTGTCCTACAATGAGCAGTTCTTC
>.|TRBV3-1/TRBV3-2|.|TRBJ1-5
CASSQGGPGPQHF
TGTGCCAGCAGCCAAGGCGGGCCTGGGCCCCAGCATTTT
>.|TRBV11-1|.|TRBJ2-5
CASSFGSGVQETQYF
TGTGCCAGCAGCTTTGGGTCTGGAGTTCAAGAGACCCAGTACTTC
>once|TRBV5-4|.|TRBJ2-7
CASSLWGVDEQYF
TGTGCCAGCAGCTTGTGGGGGGTGGACGAGCAGTACTTC
>.|TRBV7-8|TRBD2|TRBJ2-7
CASSLGGASGWEQYF
TGTGCCAGCAGCTTAGGTGGGGCTAGCGGTTGGGAGCAGTACTTC
>.|TRBV28|TRBD2|TRBJ2-2
CATGGRVTGELFF
TGTGCCACGGGGGGAAGAGTTACCGGGGAGCTGTTTTTT
>.|TRBV9|TRBD2|TRBJ2-2
CASSVGHGEGGELFF
TGTGCCAGCAGCGTAGGACACGGGGAGGGCGGGGAGCTGTTTTTT
>.|TRBV24-1|TRBD2|TRBJ2-1
CATSANYHREAYNEQFF
TGTGCCACCAGTGCCAACTATCACCGGGAGGCCTACAATGAGCAGTTCTTC
>.|TRBV28|.|TRBJ2-1
CASSLGTGARNEQFF
TGTGCCAGCAGTTTGGGAACAGGCGCTAGGAATGAGCAGTTCTTC
>.|TRBV30|.|TRBJ1-4
CAWSANSEKLFF
TGTGCCTGGAGTGCAAACAGTGAAAAACTGTTTTTT
>.|TRBV3-1/TRBV3-2|.|TRBJ2-1
CASSQVAASHEQFF
TGTGCCAGCAGCCAAGTCGCGGCTAGTCATGAGCAGTTCTTC
>.|TRBV11-3|TRBD1|TRBJ2-5
CASSLEGTGVGTQYF
TGTGCCAGCAGCTTAGAGGGGACAGGGGTCGGGACCCAGTACTTC
>few|TRBV5-1|.|TRBJ2-1
CASSLVGPPVQGNEQFF
TGCGCCAGCAGCTTGGTAGGTCCTCCCGTACAGGGAAATGAGCAGTTCTTC
>.|TRBV7-2|.|TRBJ2-2
CASSPAHSPLTTELFF
TGTGCCAGCAGCCCTGCCCACTCCCCCCTCACTACGGAGCTGTTTTTT
>few|TRBV30|TRBD1|TRBJ1-2
CAWSVGGTGRYGYTF
TGTGCCTGGAGTGTAGGAGGGACAGGGCGGTATGGCTACACCTTC
>.|TRBV7-9|.|TRBJ1-2
CASSLDWGWNTF
TGTGCCAGCAGCTTAGATTGGGGCTGGAACACCTTC
>.|TRBV28|TRBD1|TRBJ2-7
CASSPTGGEQYF
TGTGCCAGCAGTCCAACAGGGGGCGAGCAGTACTTC
>.|TRBV6-6|.|TRBJ1-1
CASNVQGVTEAFF
TGTGCCAGCAATGTACAGGGAGTCACTGAAGCTTTCTTT
>.|TRBV19|.|TRBJ2-4
CASSLAGVDIQYF
TGTGCCAGTAGTTTGGCAGGGGTGGACATTCAGTACTTC
>.|TRBV10-2|TRBD1|TRBJ1-3
CASSEYQGASGNTIYF
TGCGCCAGCAGTGAGTACCAGGGGGCGTCTGGAAACACCATATATTTT
>.|TRBV6-5|.|TRBJ2-6
CASSGSAANVLTF
TGTGCCAGCAGCGGTTCTGCGGCCAACGTCCTGACTTTC
>.|TRBV5-4|.|TRBJ2-3
CASSLRSTDTQYF
TGTGCCAGCAGCCTGAGAAGCACAGATACGCAGTATTTT
>.|TRBV11-2|TRBD2|TRBJ2-1
CASRFSGTGNEQFF
TGTGCCAGCAGATTTAGCGGGACGGGTAATGAGCAGTTCTTC
>.|TRBV19|.|TRBJ2-2
CASMGQGRATGELFF
TGTGCCAGTATGGGCCAGGGGAGGGCGACCGGGGAGCTGTTTTTT
>.|TRBV2|.|TRBJ1-5
CASSESSNQPQHF
TGTGCCAGCAGTGAGTCTAGTAATCAGCCCCAGCATTTT
>.|TRBV3-1/TRBV3-2|.|TRBJ2-7
CASSYSSYEQYF
TGTGCCAGCAGCTATAGCTCCTACGAGCAGTACTTC